The rows below give T cell receptor beta chains drawn from one sample of a study of T cell changes during pregnancy in multiple sclerosis. This table comes from immunoSEQ multiplex PCR, and its TCRdb copy is limited to in-frame clones, with some not included. The table lists fewer than 45,000 clones, over 80% of them singletons. Specimen: CD4+ T cells from peripheral blood mononuclear cells, collected in the third trimester of pregnancy. These receptors were obtained from a female donor in good health, enrolled as a control in a pregnancy study. Each CDR3 is given with its conserved first and last residue. D genes are given only for firm matches. Only some rows state a clone size, as once, few, many or a class for expanded clones.

j_call d_call v_call clone_size cdr3_aa cdr3_nt
TRBJ2-7 TRBD2 TRBV7-2 . CASRSLAGEQYF TGTGCCAGCAGATCACTAGCGGGGGAGCAGTACTTC
TRBJ2-3 TRBD2 TRBV5-1 . CASSPSGLVPVDTQYF TGCGCCAGCAGTCCTTCGGGACTAGTACCGGTCGATACGCAGTATTTT
TRBJ1-1 . TRBV5-5 . CASSPPVWGPYTEAFF TGTGCCAGCAGCCCGCCCGTCTGGGGGCCGTACACTGAAGCTTTCTTT
TRBJ1-2 TRBD1 TRBV5-6 few CASRSTPRTGETGYTF TGTGCCAGCAGGTCGACGCCAAGGACAGGGGAGACAGGCTACACCTTC
TRBJ2-1 TRBD2 TRBV19 . CASQLAGGQYNEQFF TGTGCCAGTCAACTAGCGGGGGGGCAATACAATGAGCAGTTCTTC
TRBJ2-1 . TRBV7-2 . CASSPDTYNEQFF TGTGCCAGCAGCCCTGACACTTACAATGAGCAGTTCTTC
TRBJ2-5 TRBD2 TRBV4-1 . CASSEGLNAGGLKETQYF TGCGCCAGCAGCGAGGGGTTAAATGCGGGGGGCCTAAAAGAGACCCAGTACTTC
TRBJ2-1 TRBD1 TRBV11-3 . CASSLDVQGSNEQFF TGTGCCAGCAGCTTAGACGTACAGGGGAGCAATGAGCAGTTCTTC
TRBJ1-4 . TRBV10-3 . CAISVGGAGEKLFF TGTGCCATCAGTGTTGGGGGGGCAGGGGAAAAACTGTTTTTT
TRBJ2-7 . TRBV6-6 . CASSYEQLNSYEQYF TGTGCCAGCAGTTACGAACAGCTGAATTCCTACGAGCAGTACTTC
TRBJ2-2 . TRBV2 . CASSYQIRGNTGELFF TGTGCCAGCAGCTACCAGATCCGGGGTAACACCGGGGAGCTGTTTTTT
TRBJ1-4 . TRBV7-2 . CASLQNGGDDEKLFF TGTGCCAGTCTCCAAAACGGGGGGGACGATGAAAAACTGTTTTTT
TRBJ2-7 TRBD2 TRBV27 . CASRKLAGGPSDEQYF TGTGCCAGCAGGAAACTAGCGGGAGGGCCTTCCGACGAGCAGTACTTC
TRBJ1-2 TRBD1 TRBV19 . CASSGRQGVYVYGYTF TGTGCCAGTAGTGGAAGACAGGGGGTTTATGTCTATGGCTACACCTTC
TRBJ2-7 TRBD2 TRBV18 . CASSPTSGNSYEQYF TGTGCCAGCTCACCGACTAGCGGGAACTCCTACGAGCAGTACTTC
TRBJ1-2 TRBD1 TRBV27 . CASSPFKNRGNYGYTF TGTGCCAGCAGCCCTTTTAAAAACAGGGGTAACTATGGCTACACCTTC
TRBJ1-1 TRBD1 TRBV6-1 . CASRDRRDTEAFF TGTGCCAGCAGGGACAGGAGGGACACTGAAGCTTTCTTT
TRBJ2-7 . TRBV6-5 . CASSYSMSAGSYEQYF TGTGCCAGCAGTTACTCGATGTCGGCAGGGTCCTACGAGCAGTACTTC
TRBJ1-1 TRBD1 TRBV27 . CASSLSGTGLIAFF TGTGCCAGCAGTTTAAGCGGGACAGGGCTTATAGCTTTCTTT
TRBJ1-4 . TRBV30 . CAWSVQAGNGKLFF TGTGCCTGGAGTGTTCAGGCCGGGAATGGAAAACTGTTTTTT
TRBJ2-1 . TRBV30 . CAWSAGYGNEQFF TGTGCCTGGAGCGCGGGATACGGCAATGAGCAGTTCTTC
TRBJ2-6 . TRBV4-1 . CASSRPKTGYSGANVLTF TGCGCCAGCAGCCGCCCCAAGACAGGTTACTCTGGGGCCAACGTCCTGACTTTC
TRBJ1-2 TRBD1 TRBV6-5 . CASSILRDSYGYTF TGTGCCAGCAGCATACTCCGGGACAGCTATGGCTACACCTTC
TRBJ2-1 TRBD1 TRBV2 . CASIGTGELNEQFF TGTGCCAGCATAGGGACAGGGGAGTTGAATGAGCAGTTCTTC
TRBJ2-1 TRBD2 TRBV4-2 . CASSQELAGYNEQFF TGTGCCAGCAGCCAAGAACTAGCGGGCTACAATGAGCAGTTCTTC
TRBJ1-1 TRBD1 TRBV4-2 . CASKDRVNTEAFF TGTGCCAGCAAGGACAGGGTGAACACTGAAGCTTTCTTT
TRBJ2-7 TRBD2 TRBV6-6 . CASRPTSGRYEQYF TGTGCCAGCAGACCCACTAGCGGGAGGTACGAGCAGTACTTC
TRBJ2-7 TRBD1 TRBV19 . CASSISLGRGREQYF TGTGCCAGTAGTATATCCTTGGGCAGGGGGAGAGAGCAGTACTTC
TRBJ1-5 . TRBV4-3 . CASSQETGNQPQHF TGCGCCAGCAGCCAAGAGACAGGCAATCAGCCCCAGCATTTT
TRBJ2-5 . TRBV5-1 . CASSLVSGLPSETQYF TGCGCCAGCAGCTTGGTATCGGGACTCCCGTCGGAGACCCAGTACTTC
TRBJ1-5 . TRBV5-4 . CASSLDQGRGQPQHF TGTGCCAGCAGCTTGGACCAGGGCAGAGGACAGCCCCAGCATTTT
TRBJ2-3 . TRBV9 . CASSVGGRGSTDTQYF TGTGCCAGCAGCGTAGGGGGCCGTGGTTCCACAGATACGCAGTATTTT
TRBJ2-3 . TRBV7-9 . CASSSSYVTQYF TGTGCCAGCAGCTCGAGTTACGTTACGCAGTATTTT
TRBJ2-5 TRBD1 TRBV5-1 . CASSADRGLGTQYF TGCGCCAGCAGCGCGGACAGGGGGCTAGGGACCCAGTACTTC
TRBJ2-1 TRBD1 TRBV5-1 . CASSLGDRDASEQFF TGCGCCAGCAGCTTGGGGGACAGGGATGCGAGTGAGCAGTTCTTC
TRBJ2-5 TRBD2 TRBV6-1 . CASSRGSGDLETQYF TGTGCCAGCAGTCGCGGCAGCGGGGATTTGGAGACCCAGTACTTC
TRBJ2-7 TRBD2 TRBV5-1 once CASSAVPGLAYEQYF TGCGCCAGCAGCGCCGTACCGGGACTAGCCTACGAGCAGTACTTC
TRBJ2-2 . TRBV5-1 . CASSLASGGYTGELFF TGCGCCAGCAGCTTGGCTTCGGGCGGGTACACCGGGGAGCTGTTTTTT
TRBJ1-4 TRBD1 TRBV19 . CASSNADRGFEKLFF TGTGCCAGTAGCAACGCTGACAGGGGGTTTGAAAAACTGTTTTTT
TRBJ2-2 . TRBV5-4 once CASAPGQFTGELFF TGTGCCAGCGCACCCGGACAGTTCACCGGGGAGCTGTTTTTT
TRBJ2-3 TRBD1 TRBV12-5 . CASGGQGADTQYF TGTGCTAGTGGTGGACAGGGTGCAGATACGCAGTATTTT
TRBJ2-1 TRBD2 TRBV28 . CASSLWGLAGGNEQFF TGTGCCAGCAGTTTATGGGGACTAGCGGGAGGGAATGAGCAGTTCTTC
TRBJ2-7 TRBD1 TRBV7-6 . CASSVQGIGSSYEQYF TGTGCCAGCAGCGTACAGGGGATTGGGAGCTCCTACGAGCAGTACTTC
TRBJ2-1 TRBD2 TRBV9 . CASSVSPRGDYNEQFF TGTGCCAGCAGCGTAAGCCCCCGGGGGGACTACAATGAGCAGTTCTTC
TRBJ2-1 . TRBV7-9 . CASSFMQLGPYNEQFF TGTGCCAGCAGCTTTATGCAGCTGGGCCCCTACAATGAGCAGTTCTTC
TRBJ1-5 . TRBV5-1 . CASSFSSDQPQHF TGCGCCAGCAGCTTCTCGTCGGATCAGCCCCAGCATTTT
TRBJ2-7 . TRBV5-1 few CASSLGSDTTEQYF TGCGCCAGCAGCTTGGGCTCGGACACCACCGAGCAGTACTTC
TRBJ2-1 TRBD2 TRBV28 few CASSFGTSGQNEQFF TGTGCCAGCAGTTTTGGGACTAGCGGTCAAAATGAGCAGTTCTTC
TRBJ1-5 . TRBV6-1 once CASSERGDGNQPQHF TGTGCCAGCAGTGAACGGGGAGACGGCAATCAGCCCCAGCATTTT
TRBJ1-2 TRBD1 TRBV6-5 . CASSEETGGYTF TGTGCCAGCAGTGAAGAGACAGGGGGCTACACCTTC
TRBJ1-1 TRBD1 TRBV18 few CASSLQGAEAFF TGTGCCAGCTCACTCCAGGGGGCTGAAGCTTTCTTT
TRBJ1-2 . TRBV27 . CASRGHGEDYGYTF TGTGCCAGCAGGGGTCATGGCGAGGACTATGGCTACACCTTC
TRBJ1-1 . TRBV7-2 . CASSFRWNTEAFF TGTGCCAGCAGCTTTCGGTGGAACACTGAAGCTTTCTTT
TRBJ1-2 TRBD1 TRBV7-3 . CASSSGQGGGYTF TGTGCCAGCAGTTCAGGACAGGGTGGGGGCTACACCTTC
TRBJ2-3 TRBD2 TRBV7-3 . CASSPRPSGGTTDTQYF TGTGCCAGCAGCCCGAGACCAAGCGGGGGGACCACAGATACGCAGTATTTT
TRBJ2-3 TRBD2 TRBV28 . CASSLNGRATDTQYF TGTGCCAGCAGTTTAAACGGGAGGGCCACAGATACGCAGTATTTT
TRBJ2-1 . TRBV28 . CASSLAEYNEQFF TGTGCCAGCTCCCTAGCAGAGTACAATGAGCAGTTCTTC
TRBJ2-4 . TRBV14 . CASSQVTRATTSSIQYF TGTGCCAGCAGCCAAGTGACGAGGGCTACAACCTCAAGCATTCAGTACTTC
TRBJ2-5 . TRBV6-5 . CASRGETQYF TGTGCCAGCCGGGGGGAGACCCAGTACTTC